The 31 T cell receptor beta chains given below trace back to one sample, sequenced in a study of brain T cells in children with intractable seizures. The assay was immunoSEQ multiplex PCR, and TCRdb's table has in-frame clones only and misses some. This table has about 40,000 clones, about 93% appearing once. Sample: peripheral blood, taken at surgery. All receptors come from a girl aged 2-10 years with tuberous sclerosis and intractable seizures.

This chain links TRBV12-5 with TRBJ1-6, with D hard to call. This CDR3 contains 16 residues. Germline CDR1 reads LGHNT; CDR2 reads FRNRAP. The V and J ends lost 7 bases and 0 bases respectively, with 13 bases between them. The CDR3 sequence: CASAQDISSYNSPLHF. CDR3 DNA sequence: TGTGCTAGTGCCCAGGATATAAGCTCCTATAATTCACCCCTCCACTTT.

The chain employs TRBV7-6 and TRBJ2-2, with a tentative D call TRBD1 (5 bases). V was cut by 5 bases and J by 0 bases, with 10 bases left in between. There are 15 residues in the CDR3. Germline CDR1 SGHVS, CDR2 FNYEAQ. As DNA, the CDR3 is TGTGCCAGCAGCGGCAGGGCCCCGAACACCGGGGAGCTGTTTTTT. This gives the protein CASSGRAPNTGELFF.

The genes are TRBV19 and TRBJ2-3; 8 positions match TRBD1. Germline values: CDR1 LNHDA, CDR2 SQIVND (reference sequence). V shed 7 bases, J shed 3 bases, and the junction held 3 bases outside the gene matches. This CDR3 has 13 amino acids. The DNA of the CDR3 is TGTGCCAGTACCACAGGGGGAACAGATACGCAGTATTTT. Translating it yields CASTTGGTDTQYF.

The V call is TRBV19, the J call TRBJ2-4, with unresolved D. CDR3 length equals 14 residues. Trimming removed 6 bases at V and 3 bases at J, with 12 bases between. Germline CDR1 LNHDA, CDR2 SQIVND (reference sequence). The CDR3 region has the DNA TGTGCCAGTAGCCTCGACATACTCAAAAACATTCAGTACTTC. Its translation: CASSLDILKNIQYF.

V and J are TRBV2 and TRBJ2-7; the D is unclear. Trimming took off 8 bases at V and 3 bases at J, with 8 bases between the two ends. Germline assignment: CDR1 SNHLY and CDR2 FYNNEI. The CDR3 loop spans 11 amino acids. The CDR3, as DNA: TGTGCCAGCGGGGTGCACTACGAGCAGTACGTC. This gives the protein CASGVHYEQYV.

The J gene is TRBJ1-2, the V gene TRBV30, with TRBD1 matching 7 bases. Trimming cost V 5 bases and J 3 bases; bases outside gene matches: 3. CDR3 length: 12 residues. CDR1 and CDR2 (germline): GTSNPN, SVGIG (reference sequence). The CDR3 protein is CAWAGTDYGYTF. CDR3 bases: TGTGCCTGGGCCGGGACAGACTATGGCTACACCTTC. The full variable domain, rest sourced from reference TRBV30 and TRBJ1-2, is SQTIHQWPATLVQPVGSPLSLECTVEGTSNPNLYWYRQAAGRGLQLLFYSVGIGQISSEVPQNLSASRPQDRQFILSSKKLLLSDSGFYLCAWAGTDYGYTFGSGTRLTVV.

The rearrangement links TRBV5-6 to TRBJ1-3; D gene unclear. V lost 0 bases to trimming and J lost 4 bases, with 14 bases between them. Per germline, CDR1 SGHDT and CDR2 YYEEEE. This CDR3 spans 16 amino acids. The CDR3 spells CASSLAPTSIGNTIYF. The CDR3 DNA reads TGTGCCAGCAGCTTGGCCCCGACCAGTATCGGAAACACCATATATTTT.

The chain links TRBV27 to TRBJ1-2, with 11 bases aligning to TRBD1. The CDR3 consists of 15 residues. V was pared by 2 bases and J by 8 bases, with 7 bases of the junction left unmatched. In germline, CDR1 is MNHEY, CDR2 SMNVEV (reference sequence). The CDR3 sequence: CASSLGQGALKGYTF. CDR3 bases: TGTGCCAGCAGTTTAGGACAGGGGGCTCTTAAGGGCTACACCTTC.

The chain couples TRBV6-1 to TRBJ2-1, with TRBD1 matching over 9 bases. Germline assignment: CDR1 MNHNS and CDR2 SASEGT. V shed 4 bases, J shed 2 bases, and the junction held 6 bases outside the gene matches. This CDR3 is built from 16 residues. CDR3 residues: CASSGPGQGPYNEQFF. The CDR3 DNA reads TGTGCCAGCAGTGGGCCGGGACAGGGCCCCTACAATGAGCAGTTCTTC.

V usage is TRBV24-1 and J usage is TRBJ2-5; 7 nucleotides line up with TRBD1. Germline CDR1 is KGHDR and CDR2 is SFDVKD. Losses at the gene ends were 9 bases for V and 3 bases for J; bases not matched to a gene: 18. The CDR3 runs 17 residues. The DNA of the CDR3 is TGTGCCACCTCCGCTACCAACTTGGGACAGCAAAAAGAGACCCAGTACTTC. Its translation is CATSATNLGQQKETQYF.

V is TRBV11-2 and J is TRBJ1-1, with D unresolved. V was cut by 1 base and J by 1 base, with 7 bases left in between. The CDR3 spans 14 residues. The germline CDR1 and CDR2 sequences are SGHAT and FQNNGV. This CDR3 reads CASSLGRQNTEAFF. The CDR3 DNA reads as TGTGCCAGCAGCTTAGGGAGACAGAACACTGAAGCTTTCTTT.

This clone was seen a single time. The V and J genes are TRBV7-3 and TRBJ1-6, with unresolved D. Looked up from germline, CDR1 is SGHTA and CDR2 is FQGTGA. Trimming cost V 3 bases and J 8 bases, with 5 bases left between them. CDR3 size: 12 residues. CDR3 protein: CASSFPDSPLHF. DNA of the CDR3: TGTGCCAGCAGCTTTCCCGATTCACCCCTCCACTTT.

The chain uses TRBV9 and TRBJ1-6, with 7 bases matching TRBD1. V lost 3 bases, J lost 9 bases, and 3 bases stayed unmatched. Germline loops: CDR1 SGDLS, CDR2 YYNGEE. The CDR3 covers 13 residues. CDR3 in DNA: TGTGCCAGCAGCGCCCCAGGGGGTTCACCCCTCCACTTT. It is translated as CASSAPGGSPLHF.

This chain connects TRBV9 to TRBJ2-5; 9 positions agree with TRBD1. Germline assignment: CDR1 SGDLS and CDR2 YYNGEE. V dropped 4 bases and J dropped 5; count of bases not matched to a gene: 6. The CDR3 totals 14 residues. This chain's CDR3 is CASSPGQGPETQYF. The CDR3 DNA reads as TGTGCCAGCAGCCCGGGACAGGGCCCTGAGACCCAGTACTTC.

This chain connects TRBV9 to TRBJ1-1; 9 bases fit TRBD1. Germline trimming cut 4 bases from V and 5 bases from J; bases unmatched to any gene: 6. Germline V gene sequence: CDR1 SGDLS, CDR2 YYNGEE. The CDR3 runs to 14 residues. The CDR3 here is CASSPRQGVTEAFF. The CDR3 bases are TGTGCCAGCAGCCCCCGACAGGGGGTGACTGAAGCTTTCTTT.

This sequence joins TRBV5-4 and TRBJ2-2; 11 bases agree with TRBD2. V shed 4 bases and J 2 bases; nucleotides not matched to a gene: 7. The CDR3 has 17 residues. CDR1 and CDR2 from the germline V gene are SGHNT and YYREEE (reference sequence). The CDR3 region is CASSTRLAGINTGELFF. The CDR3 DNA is TGTGCCAGCAGCACCCGACTAGCGGGGATTAACACCGGGGAGCTGTTTTTT.

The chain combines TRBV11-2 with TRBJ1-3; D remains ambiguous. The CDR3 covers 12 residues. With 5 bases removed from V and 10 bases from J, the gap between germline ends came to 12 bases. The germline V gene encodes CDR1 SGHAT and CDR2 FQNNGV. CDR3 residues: CASSPGSETIYF. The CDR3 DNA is TGTGCCAGCAGCCCCGGGTCGGAAACCATATATTTT.

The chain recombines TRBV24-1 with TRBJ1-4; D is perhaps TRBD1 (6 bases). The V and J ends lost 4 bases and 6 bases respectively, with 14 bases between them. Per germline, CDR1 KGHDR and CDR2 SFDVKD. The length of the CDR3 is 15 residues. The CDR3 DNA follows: TGTGCCACCAGTGACCGCACAGGGTCGGATGAAAAACTGTTTTTT. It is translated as CATSDRTGSDEKLFF.

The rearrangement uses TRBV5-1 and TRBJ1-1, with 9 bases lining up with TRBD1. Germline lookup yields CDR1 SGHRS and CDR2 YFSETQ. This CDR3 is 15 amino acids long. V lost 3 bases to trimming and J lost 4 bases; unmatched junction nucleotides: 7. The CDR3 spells CASSSTTGGSTEAFF. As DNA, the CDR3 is TGCGCCAGCAGCTCTACGACAGGGGGGAGCACTGAAGCTTTCTTT.

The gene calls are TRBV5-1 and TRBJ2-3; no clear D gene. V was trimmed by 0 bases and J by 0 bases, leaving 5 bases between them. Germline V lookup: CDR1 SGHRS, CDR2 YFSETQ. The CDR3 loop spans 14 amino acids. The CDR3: CASSLVASTDTQYF. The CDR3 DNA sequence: TGCGCCAGCAGCTTGGTAGCTAGCACAGATACGCAGTATTTT.

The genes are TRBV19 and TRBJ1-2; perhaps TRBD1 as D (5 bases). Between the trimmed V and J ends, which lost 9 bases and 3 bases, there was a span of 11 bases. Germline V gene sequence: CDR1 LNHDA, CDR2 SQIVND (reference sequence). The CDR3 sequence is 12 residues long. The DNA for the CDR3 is TGTGCCAGCGAGGGGTTCCACTATGGCTACACCTTC. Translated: CASEGFHYGYTF.

DNA of the CDR3: TGCGCCAGCAGCCCCGGGACACAACCAGGTGAAAAACTGTTTTTT. It encodes CASSPGTQPGEKLFF. The genes are TRBV5-1 and TRBJ1-4; D perhaps matches TRBD1 (6 bases). Trimming stripped 4 bases from V and 7 bases from J, with 17 bases between. The CDR3 loop spans 15 amino acids. Germline V CDR1 and CDR2: SGHRS, YFSETQ.

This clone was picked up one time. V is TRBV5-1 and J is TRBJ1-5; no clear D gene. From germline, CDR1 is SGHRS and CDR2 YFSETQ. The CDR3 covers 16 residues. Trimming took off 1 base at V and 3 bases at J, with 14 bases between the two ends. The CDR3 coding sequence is TGCGCCAGCAGCTTGATGACCGAGGAGGCCAATCAGCCCCAGCATTTT. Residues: CASSLMTEEANQPQHF.

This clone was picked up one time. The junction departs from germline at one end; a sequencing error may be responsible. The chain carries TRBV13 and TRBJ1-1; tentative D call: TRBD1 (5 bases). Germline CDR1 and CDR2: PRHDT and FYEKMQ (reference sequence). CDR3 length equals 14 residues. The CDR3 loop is CASSFGAGGTESFF. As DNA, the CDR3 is TGTGCCAGCAGCTTCGGGGCAGGCGGCACTGAATCTTTCTTT.

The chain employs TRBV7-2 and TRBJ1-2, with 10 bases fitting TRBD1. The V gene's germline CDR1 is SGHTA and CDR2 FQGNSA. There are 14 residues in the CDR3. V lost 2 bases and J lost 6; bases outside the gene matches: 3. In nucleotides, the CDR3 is TGTGCCAGCAGCTTACCCGGGACAGGGGATGGCTACACCTTC. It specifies CASSLPGTGDGYTF.

In nucleotides, the CDR3 is TGTGCTAGTGGCCCACATAGCGGGGGCCACAATGAGCAGTTCTTC. Protein: CASGPHSGGHNEQFF. The chain recombines TRBV12-5 with TRBJ2-1; 9 bases are shared with TRBD2. Unmatched junction bases numbered 8, after V lost 6 bases and J lost 5 bases. CDR1 is LGHNT, CDR2 FRNRAP, per germline. The CDR3 sequence is 15 residues long.

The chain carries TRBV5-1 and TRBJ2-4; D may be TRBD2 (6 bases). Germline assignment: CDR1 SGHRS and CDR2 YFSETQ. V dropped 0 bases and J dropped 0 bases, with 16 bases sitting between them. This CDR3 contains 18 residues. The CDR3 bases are TGCGCCAGCAGCTTGGGTCGTACAGGACTACTAGCCAAAAACATTCAGTACTTC. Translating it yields CASSLGRTGLLAKNIQYF.

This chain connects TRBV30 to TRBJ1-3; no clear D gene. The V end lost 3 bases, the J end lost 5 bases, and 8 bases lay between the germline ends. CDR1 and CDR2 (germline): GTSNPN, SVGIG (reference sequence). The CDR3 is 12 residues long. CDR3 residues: CAWSGQRNTIYF. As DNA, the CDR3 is TGTGCCTGGAGCGGCCAGAGAAACACCATATATTTT.

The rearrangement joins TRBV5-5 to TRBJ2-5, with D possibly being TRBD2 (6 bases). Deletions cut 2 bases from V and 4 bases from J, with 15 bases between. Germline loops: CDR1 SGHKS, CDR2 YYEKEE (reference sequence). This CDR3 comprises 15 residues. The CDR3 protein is CASSFSARGGETQYF. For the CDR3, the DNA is TGTGCCAGCAGCTTTTCGGCGCGGGGAGGAGAGACCCAGTACTTC.

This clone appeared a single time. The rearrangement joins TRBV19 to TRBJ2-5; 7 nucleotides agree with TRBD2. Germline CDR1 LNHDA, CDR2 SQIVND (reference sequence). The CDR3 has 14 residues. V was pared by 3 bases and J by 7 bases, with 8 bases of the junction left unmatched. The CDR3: CASSIGEGQGTQYF. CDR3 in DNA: TGTGCCAGTAGTATCGGGGAGGGGCAGGGGACCCAGTACTTC.

Here the CDR3 DNA reads TGTGCCAGCAGCGTAGATAGTTGGGGCAACTATGGCTACACCTTC. It translates to CASSVDSWGNYGYTF. This chain links TRBV9 with TRBJ1-2, with D possibly being TRBD1 (5 bases). Trimming shortened V by 0 bases and J by 2 bases, and 11 bases separated the two germline ends. There are 15 residues in the CDR3. Germline V gives CDR1 SGDLS, CDR2 YYNGEE.